The 10 T cell receptor beta chains in this list originate from one sample, sequenced in a study of cytomegalovirus exposure and HLA in healthy donors. Only in-frame clones appear in the TCRdb table, and some are missing; sequencing was by immunoSEQ multiplex PCR. Seen here are about 98,000 clones, roughly 84% observed once, and the top ten hold approximately 5.8%. The sequencing sample was made of PBMCs. The receptors derive from a man younger than 35 in good health and CMV-seropositive.

The chain combines TRBV2 with TRBJ1-1, with 9 positions matching TRBD1. This CDR3 has 14 amino acids. From germline, CDR1 is SNHLY and CDR2 FYNNEI. CDR3 region: CATKAGDRATEAFF. CDR3 DNA: TGTGCTACGAAGGCCGGGGACAGGGCGACTGAAGCTTTCTTT.

CDR3 protein: CASRQGAQPQHF. In nucleotides, the CDR3 is TGTGCCAGCAGACAGGGGGCTCAGCCCCAGCATTTT. This sequence joins TRBV4-2 and TRBJ1-5; 9 bases line up with TRBD1. V gave up 6 bases and J gave up 6 bases; unmatched junction bases: 0. Germline values: CDR1 LGHNA, CDR2 YNFKEQ. CDR3 size: 12 residues.

V gene TRBV27 combines with J gene TRBJ1-6; D not certain. Per germline, CDR1 MNHEY and CDR2 SMNVEV (reference sequence). V was cut by 6 bases and J by 9 bases, with 15 bases left in between. The CDR3 extends over 14 amino acids. CDR3: CASRPGIMGSPLHF. The DNA for the CDR3 is TGTGCCAGCAGACCCGGGATCATGGGTTCACCCCTCCACTTT.

V gene TRBV20-1 combines with J gene TRBJ2-3; no firm D call. Trimming took 5 bases from V and 6 from J, leaving 6 bases between them. The germline gives CDR1 DFQATT, CDR2 SNEGSKA (reference sequence). This CDR3 comprises 10 residues. CDR3 in amino acids: CSAPLDTQYF. The CDR3 DNA reads TGCAGTGCTCCCTTGGATACGCAGTATTTT.

The gene calls are TRBV4-2 and TRBJ1-3; D not resolved. CDR3 length: 16 amino acids. V lost 4 bases and J 2 bases, leaving 15 bases between the germline ends. Germline CDR1 and CDR2: LGHNA and YNFKEQ. The CDR3 sequence: CASSRKPEEAGNTIYF. DNA for the CDR3: TGTGCCAGCAGCCGCAAACCGGAGGAAGCTGGAAACACCATATATTTT.

The gene calls are TRBV6-5 and TRBJ2-6; D gene ambiguous. V lost 6 bases and J lost 2, with 8 bases in between. Germline assignment: CDR1 MNHEY and CDR2 SVGAGI. This CDR3 contains 14 residues. The CDR3: CASSPTTGANVLTF. CDR3 DNA sequence: TGTGCCAGCAGCCCCACAACTGGGGCCAACGTCCTGACTTTC.

V is TRBV18 and J is TRBJ2-1; tentative D call: TRBD2 (5 bases). V lost 0 bases to trimming and J lost 2 bases, with 11 bases between them. This CDR3 is 16 amino acids long. Germline-derived CDR1 and CDR2 are KGHSH and LQKENI. CDR3 sequence (DNA): TGTGCCAGCTCACCACCCGGGCGGGTCCCCTACAATGAGCAGTTCTTC. It yields the protein CASSPPGRVPYNEQFF.

The rearrangement joins TRBV5-1 to TRBJ2-2, with 8 nucleotides matching TRBD1. Trimming took 0 bases from V and 7 from J; bases not matched to a gene: 8. The CDR3 spans 16 residues. The germline CDR1 and CDR2 sequences are SGHRS and YFSETQ. The CDR3 region has the DNA TGCGCCAGCAGCTTGGAAGGACAGGGATGGAGCGGGGAGCTGTTTTTT. It codes for CASSLEGQGWSGELFF.

J is TRBJ2-1 and V is TRBV5-1, with D maybe TRBD1 (6 bases). V lost 5 bases to trimming and J lost 9 bases, with 18 bases between them. This CDR3 is 14 amino acids long. Germline-derived CDR1 and CDR2 are SGHRS and YFSETQ. The chain's CDR3 is CASSPGTRTAEQFF. The CDR3 DNA sequence: TGCGCCAGCAGTCCTGGAACCCGGACAGCTGAGCAGTTCTTC.

The CDR3 here is CASSRGETQYF. CDR3 bases: TGTGCCAGCAGCCGGGGGGAGACCCAGTACTTC. The chain has TRBV7-7 and TRBJ2-5, with TRBD2 as a possible D gene (6 bases). The CDR3 has 11 amino acids. Trimming shortened V by 5 bases and J by 5 bases, and 6 bases separated the two germline ends. In germline, CDR1 is SSHAT, CDR2 FNYEAQ (reference sequence). The full variable domain, completed using reference TRBV7-7 and TRBJ2-5, is GAGVSQSPRYKVTKRGQDVTLRCDPISSHATLYWYQQALGQGPEFLTYFNYEAQPDKSGLPSDRFSAERPEGSISTLTIQRTEQRDSAMYRCASSRGETQYFGPGTRLLVL.